This T cell receptor (beta chain) was identified in a study of regulatory T cells in long-lasting Graves disease. Study outcomes and limitations: Patients with persistent disease showed a bias toward TRBV28, TRBJ1-2 and TRBJ2-5.

Noted time point: newly diagnosed GD, antithyroid drugs for less than 3 months. From RNA extracted from PBMCs, the TCR library was made. The germline V gene encodes CDR1 SNHLY and CDR2 FYNNEI. CDR3 length equals 13 residues. The V gene lost 11 bases and the J gene lost 2 bases, with 14 bases spanning the gap. This clonotype was detected many times. Its cognate antigen is unknown. iRepertoire HTBI primers and Arm-PCR of CDR3 regions built TCR beta libraries. TCRdb ran MiXCR on the multiplex PCR reads and lists one entry per CDR3 protein. Seen here are about 620,000 distinct CDR3 sequences, roughly 16% observed once, and the top ten hold 15% to 20%. This sample also belongs to another study, concerning T cells in Graves' hyperthyroidism and ophthalmopathy.

This TCR was recovered from a woman in her twenties or thirties with Graves disease. The sequencing here drew on peripheral blood mononuclear cells (PBMCs), taken at new diagnosis, from a patient treated with antithyroid drugs. V and J are TRBV2 and TRBJ2-3; D gene unclear. The CDR3 sequence: CAVKSRLTDTQYF. As DNA, the CDR3 is TGTGCCGTTAAATCCCGACTCACAGATACGCAGTATTTT. Based on the CDR3 plus reference TRBV2 and TRBJ2-3, the full variable domain is EPEVTQTPSHQVTQMGQEVILRCVPISNHLYFYWYRQILGQKVEFLVSFYNNEISEKSEIFDDQFSVERPDGSNFTLKIRSTKLEDSAMYFCAVKSRLTDTQYFGPGTRLTVL.